The next 18 T cell receptor beta chains were all read from a single sample in a study of human T cells and chemical hapten exposure. Documented time point: pre-sensitization, week 0. Treatment indicated: therapeutic diphenylcyclopropenone sensitization with weekly scalp DPC. MiXCR, run by TCRdb on the RACE reads, gives a single entry per CDR3 protein. There are some 330,000 distinct CDR3 sequences in the sample; over 5% occur only once, and roughly 8.2% lies in the top ten. Sequenced here: whole blood, sampled in connection with sensitization to the hapten diphenylcyclopropenone (DPC). These TCRs come from a woman under 30 with alopecia areata. Some clones in this sample may be carry-over from other donors' samples.

The chain joins TRBV10-3 to TRBJ1-5; D may be TRBD1 (6 bases). V lost 4 bases to trimming and J lost 0 bases, with 10 bases between them. From germline, CDR1 is ENHRY and CDR2 SYGVKD. The CDR3 is made up of 15 amino acids. CDR3 protein: CAISGTGASNQPQHF. In nucleotides, the CDR3 is TGTGCCATCAGTGGAACGGGGGCTAGCAATCAGCCCCAGCATTTT.

This sequence joins TRBV20-1 and TRBJ2-7; D is unresolved. The germline gives CDR1 DFQATT, CDR2 SNEGSKA (reference sequence). The CDR3 contains 14 residues. V shed 6 bases and J shed 0 bases, with 15 bases lying between them. This CDR3 is CSAPDPRRSYEQYF. The CDR3 coding sequence is TGCAGTGCCCCGGACCCCAGACGCTCCTACGAGCAGTACTTC.

The table lists this clonotype with many counts. The V and J genes are TRBV14 and TRBJ2-7, with D tentatively TRBD2 (6 bases). Trimming cost V 1 base and J 3 bases, with 16 bases left between them. Germline-derived CDR1 and CDR2 are SGHDN and FVKESK. The CDR3 length is 16 residues. The CDR3 here is CASSQVGGGMGYEQYF. DNA for the CDR3: TGTGCCAGCAGCCAAGTGGGCGGAGGGATGGGCTACGAGCAGTACTTC.

This chain uses TRBV3-1 with TRBJ2-1, with 10 bases identical to TRBD2. V lost 1 base and J lost 9; bases outside the gene matches: 18. The CDR3 has 19 residues. Germline CDR1 reads LGHDT; CDR2 reads YNNKEL (reference sequence). The CDR3 coding sequence is TGTGCCAGCAGCCAAGGAAGTTTCCGGAGCGGGGGGGCCGCTGGTGAGCAGTTCTTC. Translation: CASSQGSFRSGGAAGEQFF.

In its sample, this clonotype was seen a few times. The V and J genes are TRBV18 and TRBJ1-2, with D tentatively TRBD1 (5 bases). V lost 4 bases and J lost 1, with 16 bases in between. CDR3 length: 16 residues. Germline V lookup: CDR1 KGHSH, CDR2 LQKENI. The CDR3 sequence: CASSQSRTRVNYGYTF. Written as DNA, the CDR3 is TGTGCCAGCTCACAGTCCCGGACAAGGGTTAACTATGGCTACACCTTC.

This clonotype appeared many times. The V gene is TRBV6-5, the J gene TRBJ2-3, with a weak D call TRBD2 (5 bases). This CDR3 has 13 residues. Trimming left V 2 bases short and J 5 bases short, with 8 bases between. Germline V gives CDR1 MNHEY, CDR2 SVGAGI. The CDR3 nucleotides read TGTGCCAGCAGTTACGGAGGAGTAGATACGCAGTATTTT. Translated, it gives CASSYGGVDTQYF.

This clonotype was picked up a small number of times. The rearrangement joins TRBV5-4 to TRBJ2-2, with D possibly being TRBD1 or TRBD2 (5 bases each). In germline, CDR1 is SGHNT, CDR2 YYREEE (reference sequence). The CDR3 consists of 15 residues. Trimming removed 4 bases at V and 4 bases at J, with 14 bases between. The CDR3 DNA sequence: TGTGCCAGCAGCCTGGGGACCGACCTCACCGGGGAGCTGTTTTTT. Protein product: CASSLGTDLTGELFF.

The V call is TRBV7-9, the J call TRBJ2-3; 11 positions match TRBD2. The V and J ends lost 4 bases and 2 bases, in that order; junction bases with no gene match: 5. The V gene's germline CDR1 is SEHNR and CDR2 FQNEAQ (reference sequence). This CDR3 contains 16 residues. CDR3 DNA sequence: TGTGCCAGCAGCTCCCCTAGCGGGGGGCCCACAGATACGCAGTATTTT. Amino acids: CASSSPSGGPTDTQYF. Looking up the rest from reference TRBV7-9 and TRBJ2-3 gives the full variable domain: DTGVSQNPRHKITKRGQNVTFRCDPISEHNRLYWYRQTLGQGPEFLTYFQNEAQLEKSRLLSDRFSAERPKGSFSTLEIQRTEQGDSAMYLCASSSPSGGPTDTQYFGPGTRLTVL.

This clonotype was detected ten times or more. The V gene is TRBV7-2, the J gene TRBJ2-5, with D tentatively TRBD2 (6 bases). Germline assignment: CDR1 SGHTA and CDR2 FQGNSA. The CDR3 is 13 residues long. Trimming took 3 bases from V and 5 from J, leaving 10 bases between them. CDR3 nucleotides: TGTGCCAGCAGCTTGGCGGGGCGGGAGACCCAGTACTTC. Residues: CASSLAGRETQYF. Complete variable domain (other parts from reference TRBV7-2 and TRBJ2-5): GAGVSQSPSNKVTEKGKDVELRCDPISGHTALYWYRQSLGQGLEFLIYFQGNSAPDKSGLPSDRFSAERTGGSVSTLTIQRTQQEDSAVYLCASSLAGRETQYFGPGTRLLVL.

This clonotype was seen more than once but under ten times. The rearrangement links TRBV28 to TRBJ1-6; unclear D gene. CDR3 size: 15 residues. V was cut by 5 bases and J by 3 bases, with 11 bases left in between. Per germline, CDR1 MDHEN and CDR2 SYDVKM. Here the CDR3 DNA reads TGTGCCAGCAGTGGGAGCACGGGCTATAATTCACCCCTCCACTTT. Its translation: CASSGSTGYNSPLHF.

This clonotype was counted many times. The J gene is TRBJ2-2, the V gene TRBV7-2; 8 bases agree with TRBD2. The CDR3 length is 19 residues. Per germline, CDR1 SGHTA and CDR2 FQGNSA. J gave up 5 bases and V 5 bases, and 19 bases lay outside the gene matches. The CDR3 protein is CASSGREGSGVRWTGELFF. The CDR3 nucleotides read TGTGCCAGCAGCGGACGAGAGGGTAGCGGGGTTCGTTGGACCGGGGAGCTGTTTTTT.

This clonotype was recorded at least ten times. The chain recombines TRBV5-6 with TRBJ2-3; D is unresolved. CDR3 size: 13 residues. Germline V lookup: CDR1 SGHDT, CDR2 YYEEEE. The ends were cut back, 1 base at V and 8 bases at J, with 11 bases in the middle. CDR3 sequence reads: CASSLWALRTQYF. DNA for the CDR3: TGTGCCAGCAGCTTGTGGGCGCTCCGTACGCAGTATTTT.

This clonotype was picked up a small number of times. This may arise from a read error, as a much more abundant clone is one base away. The chain uses TRBV2 and TRBJ1-6, with D uncertain. V dropped 6 bases and J dropped 8 bases, with 5 bases sitting between them. Germline V gives CDR1 SNHLY, CDR2 FYNNEI. This CDR3 spans 11 amino acids. CDR3 nucleotides: TGTGCCAGCAGCATGGATTCACCCCTCCACTTT. Its translation is CASSMDSPLHF.

This clonotype was seen more than once but under ten times. The chain links TRBV5-4 to TRBJ2-5; the match to TRBD2 covers 11 bases. This CDR3 contains 16 residues. Looked up from germline, CDR1 is SGHNT and CDR2 is YYREEE (reference sequence). J was trimmed by 2 bases and V by 3 bases; bases with no gene match: 6. CDR3 sequence reads: CASSSGTSGEQETQYF. CDR3 coding DNA: TGTGCCAGCAGCTCCGGGACTAGCGGAGAACAAGAGACCCAGTACTTC.

The sample holds a few counts of this clonotype. V gene TRBV29-1 combines with J gene TRBJ2-3; D unclear. Trimming removed 6 bases from V and 8 bases from J, with 12 bases in between. Germline V CDR1 and CDR2: SQVTM, ANQGSEA. The CDR3 totals 11 residues. Here the CDR3 DNA reads TGCAGCGTAGACTCCACATTTACGCAGTATTTT. Translation gives CSVDSTFTQYF.

This clonotype has just a few counts. J is TRBJ2-3 and V is TRBV7-2, with D perhaps matching TRBD2 (6 bases). V lost 7 bases and J lost 0, with 23 bases in between. This CDR3 has 18 residues. Germline-derived CDR1 and CDR2 are SGHTA and FQGNSA. The CDR3 reads CASIGRRGGAVSTDTQYF. The CDR3 DNA reads as TGTGCCAGCATCGGGCGGCGAGGCGGGGCAGTCAGCACAGATACGCAGTATTTT.

This clonotype was observed a handful of times. The genes are TRBV29-1 and TRBJ2-6; possible D gene TRBD1, 5 bases. This CDR3 comprises 16 residues. Germline values: CDR1 SQVTM, CDR2 ANQGSEA. The ends were cut back, 5 bases at V and 0 bases at J, with 14 bases in the middle. The CDR3: CSVSDSFSSGANVLTF. In nucleotides, the CDR3 is TGCAGCGTTAGTGACAGCTTTTCCTCTGGGGCCAACGTCCTGACTTTC.

This clonotype was detected many times. CDR3 DNA: TGCAGTGCTGCCAGTGGGGAGAGCTCCTACAATGAGCAGTTCTTC. Amino acids: CSAASGESSYNEQFF. The V call is TRBV20-1, the J call TRBJ2-1; D possibly corresponds to TRBD2 (5 bases). The CDR3 covers 15 residues. The ends were cut back, 5 bases at V and 0 bases at J, with 14 bases in the middle. Germline CDR1 DFQATT, CDR2 SNEGSKA (reference sequence).